These 21 T cell receptor beta chains share one sample of origin, sequenced in a study of T cells in localized non-small cell lung cancer. The table came from immunoSEQ multiplex PCR; TCRdb's copy has only in-frame clones and leaves some out. Of roughly 35,000 clones listed, more than 80% are singletons. Sequences were derived from peripheral blood, sampled before any cancer treatment. These receptors originate from a female donor older than 55 with stage I lung adenocarcinoma.

This clone appeared once. The rearrangement joins TRBV6-5 to TRBJ2-5, with a tentative D call TRBD2 (6 bases). The CDR3 contains 15 residues. The ends were cut back, 0 bases at V and 3 bases at J, with 11 bases in the middle. CDR1 and CDR2 from the germline V gene are MNHEY and SVGAGI. The CDR3 DNA follows: TGTGCCAGCAGTTACTCAAATTGGGAGGAAGAGACCCAGTACTTC. Translation gives CASSYSNWEEETQYF.

The chain links TRBV29-1 to TRBJ1-1; maybe TRBD1 (5 bases). Germline V gene data show CDR1 as SQVTM and CDR2 as ANQGSEA. There are 13 residues in the CDR3. V was trimmed by 5 bases and J by 1 base, leaving 11 bases between them. CDR3 sequence (DNA): TGCAGCGTTCGCAGGGATCAGAACACTGAAGCTTTCTTT. Protein product: CSVRRDQNTEAFF.

This chain joins TRBV27 and TRBJ1-5, with TRBD1 matching over 10 bases. The CDR3 runs 18 residues. With 2 bases clipped from V and 4 bases from J, the junction kept 11 bases outside the gene matches. CDR1 and CDR2 from the germline V gene are MNHEY and SMNVEV (reference sequence). This CDR3 is CASSLTLSTGGHNQPQHF. Here the CDR3 DNA reads TGTGCCAGCAGTTTAACCCTCTCGACAGGGGGCCATAATCAGCCCCAGCATTTT.

CDR3: CASSPTTGLNIQYF. The CDR3 DNA sequence: TGTGCCAGCAGCCCGACGACAGGGTTAAACATTCAGTACTTC. The gene calls are TRBV11-2 and TRBJ2-4, with TRBD1 identical over 7 bases. The germline V gene encodes CDR1 SGHAT and CDR2 FQNNGV. CDR3 size: 14 residues. With 5 bases clipped from V and 6 bases from J, the junction kept 7 bases outside the gene matches.

This clone appeared once. The chain employs TRBV19 and TRBJ2-3, with 7 positions matching TRBD2. CDR1 and CDR2 from the germline V gene are LNHDA and SQIVND (reference sequence). V shed 7 bases and J 2 bases; nucleotides not matched to a gene: 9. CDR3 length: 15 residues. CDR3 nucleotides: TGTGCCAGTAAAAGAGCGGGGCTCAACACAGATACGCAGTATTTT. This translates into CASKRAGLNTDTQYF.

DNA of the CDR3: TGTGCCAGCTCACCGCGTACAGCGAACACTGAAGCTTTCTTT. Encoded protein: CASSPRTANTEAFF. This chain uses TRBV18 with TRBJ1-1; unclear D gene. Trimming took 3 bases from V and 1 from J, leaving 9 bases between them. The CDR3 is 14 amino acids. Per the germline V gene, CDR1 is KGHSH and CDR2 is LQKENI.

For this clone: At one of its ends the junction is not consistent with the germline gene, which may arise from a read error. V is TRBV29-1 and J is TRBJ2-2; D uncertain. The CDR3 is 12 residues long. The germline CDR1 and CDR2 sequences are SQVTM and ANQGSEA. The CDR3 loop is CRVGEPTGELFF. CDR3 bases: TGCAGGGTTGGTGAGCCCACCGGGGAGCTGTTTTTT.

This chain joins TRBV7-2 and TRBJ2-3; D possibly uses TRBD1 or TRBD2 (5 bases each). The CDR3 length is 15 residues. Germline CDR1 is SGHTA and CDR2 is FQGNSA. V lost 6 bases to trimming and J lost 3 bases, with 16 bases between them. CDR3 residues: CASSQGAPGTDTQYF. CDR3 DNA: TGTGCCAGCAGTCAAGGGGCGCCGGGGACAGATACGCAGTATTTT. Complete variable domain (other parts from reference TRBV7-2 and TRBJ2-3): GAGVSQSPSNKVTEKGKDVELRCDPISGHTALYWYRQSLGQGLEFLIYFQGNSAPDKSGLPSDRFSAERTGGSVSTLTIQRTQQEDSAVYLCASSQGAPGTDTQYFGPGTRLTVL.

The chain joins TRBV7-2 to TRBJ1-6, with no clear D. From germline, CDR1 is SGHTA and CDR2 FQGNSA. The CDR3 spans 16 residues. V was shortened by 1 base and J by 0 bases, with 7 bases between the two germline ends. CDR3 nucleotides: TGTGCCAGCAGCTTAGTGTCCAGCTCCTATAATTCACCCCTCCACTTT. This sequence encodes CASSLVSSSYNSPLHF.

The chain combines TRBV7-2 with TRBJ1-4; D is undetermined. The CDR3 sequence is 16 residues long. Germline V gene data show CDR1 as SGHTA and CDR2 as FQGNSA. Trimming stripped 2 bases from V and 11 bases from J, with 21 bases between. CDR3 region: CASSLSLAVTLEKLFF. DNA for the CDR3: TGTGCCAGCAGCTTATCGCTGGCTGTCACCCTTGAGAAACTGTTTTTT.

The chain is built from TRBV11-2 and TRBJ1-6; D remains unclear. Germline V lookup: CDR1 SGHAT, CDR2 FQNNGV. V lost 1 base, J lost 4 bases, and 14 bases lay in between. CDR3 length equals 17 residues. CDR3 bases: TGTGCCAGCAGCTTAGTCCCTCGGACGGTTTATAATTCACCCCTCCACTTT. It specifies CASSLVPRTVYNSPLHF.

CDR3 amino acids: CASSLRPAGGLDTGELFF. Written as DNA, the CDR3 is TGTGCCAGCAGCTTACGGCCCGCGGGGGGGCTCGACACCGGGGAGCTGTTTTTT. This chain joins TRBV7-8 and TRBJ2-2; 9 bases agree with TRBD2. There are 18 residues in the CDR3. Germline V lookup: CDR1 SGHVS, CDR2 FQNEAQ. J gave up 3 bases and V 2 bases, and 10 bases lay outside the gene matches.

The V gene is TRBV2, the J gene TRBJ1-1; 8 positions match TRBD1. CDR1 SNHLY and CDR2 FYNNEI come from the germline V gene. The CDR3 is 14 residues long. The ends lost 5 bases at V and 1 base at J; junction bases unmatched: 3. The CDR3 region is CASSLQGGNTEAFF. CDR3 nucleotide sequence: TGTGCCAGCAGTCTACAGGGGGGGAACACTGAAGCTTTCTTT.

The chain carries TRBV11-2 and TRBJ1-5, with a possible D match to TRBD1 (5 bases). Germline assignment: CDR1 SGHAT and CDR2 FQNNGV. Trimming removed 0 bases at V and 5 bases at J, with 11 bases between. The CDR3 is 15 residues long. CDR3 sequence (DNA): TGTGCCAGCAGCTTAGAGGGCAGGGAAGATCAGCCCCAGCATTTT. Translated, it gives CASSLEGREDQPQHF.

This clone was seen more than once but under ten times. The chain combines TRBV7-2 with TRBJ2-7, with 13 nucleotides matching TRBD2. Germline CDR1 SGHTA, CDR2 FQGNSA. Unmatched junction bases numbered 3, after V lost 5 bases and J lost 2 bases. The CDR3 totals 15 residues. CDR3 region: CASSPGTSGAYEQYF. The CDR3 region has the DNA TGTGCCAGCAGCCCGGGGACTAGCGGGGCCTACGAGCAGTACTTC. The variable domain in full, completed from reference TRBV7-2 and TRBJ2-7, reads GAGVSQSPSNKVTEKGKDVELRCDPISGHTALYWYRQSLGQGLEFLIYFQGNSAPDKSGLPSDRFSAERTGGSVSTLTIQRTQQEDSAVYLCASSPGTSGAYEQYFGPGTRLTVT.

The chain carries TRBV7-9 and TRBJ2-6, with 7 bases fitting TRBD1. The junction had 5 bases not matched to a gene; V was cut back by 3 bases and J by 0 bases. The CDR3 runs 17 residues. Germline V lookup: CDR1 SEHNR, CDR2 FQNEAQ (reference sequence). This CDR3 is CASSFNRGYSGANVLTF. The DNA of the CDR3 is TGTGCCAGCAGCTTCAACAGGGGATACTCTGGGGCCAACGTCCTGACTTTC.

The rearrangement links TRBV29-1 to TRBJ1-4, with unresolved D. Germline loops: CDR1 SQVTM, CDR2 ANQGSEA. The CDR3 consists of 13 residues. V shed 3 bases and J shed 8 bases, with 13 bases lying between them. The DNA for the CDR3 is TGCAGCGTTGACATTGCCGATAGGGAAAAACTGTTTTTT. As protein: CSVDIADREKLFF.

This chain joins TRBV5-1 and TRBJ1-2, with 8 positions matching TRBD1. The germline V gene has CDR1 SGHRS and CDR2 YFSETQ. The CDR3 length is 15 residues. The junction had 7 bases not matched to a gene; V was cut back by 4 bases and J by 2 bases. The CDR3 DNA follows: TGCGCCAGCAGCCCAGACAGGGGAAAAAACTATGGCTACACCTTC. Translated: CASSPDRGKNYGYTF.

The V gene is TRBV10-2, the J gene TRBJ2-1; 10 positions agree with TRBD2. The CDR3 consists of 18 residues. V was clipped by 2 bases and J by 0 bases; unmatched bases: 7. Germline CDR1 and CDR2: WSHSY and SAAADI. The CDR3: CASSERLAGPFSYNEQFF. The CDR3 coding sequence is TGCGCCAGCAGTGAGCGACTAGCGGGCCCCTTCTCCTACAATGAGCAGTTCTTC.

The chain recombines TRBV5-4 with TRBJ2-1; TRBD2 is a possible D gene (7 bases). The CDR3 loop spans 16 amino acids. Trimming stripped 3 bases from V and 4 bases from J, with 17 bases between. Germline CDR1 SGHNT, CDR2 YYREEE (reference sequence). The CDR3 loop reads CASSSRRGLLYNEQFF. For the CDR3, the DNA is TGTGCCAGCAGCTCCCGGCGGGGGCTCCTTTACAATGAGCAGTTCTTC.

The CDR3 loop is CASSVRALYGYTF. The CDR3 bases are TGTGCCAGCAGTGTTCGGGCCCTCTATGGCTACACCTTC. This chain links TRBV6-1 with TRBJ1-2; D is uncertain. Trimming removed 4 bases at V and 4 bases at J, with 10 bases between. The CDR3 extends over 13 amino acids. CDR1 and CDR2 (germline): MNHNS, SASEGT.